The TCR beta chain under discussion was sequenced for a study of beta chain features in type 1 diabetes. The CDR3 loop spans 17 amino acids. The V gene end was trimmed by 7 bases and the J gene end by 9 bases; junction bases not matched to a gene: 17. Germline V gene lookup returns CDR1 SEHNR and CDR2 FQNEAQ (reference sequence). The whole isolated RNA underwent reverse transcription, so sequencing captured expressed TCRB transcripts. Only in-frame clones appear in the TCRdb table, and some are missing; sequencing was by immunoSEQ multiplex PCR. The sample comprises tens of thousands of clones, around 50% of which are singletons, and around 2.5% rests with the top ten. This clone was seen once. Its antigen is currently unknown. In all sorted populations, purity surpassed 98%. Broader study findings: Shortening of TCRB CDR3s, moderate but significant, appeared in all four CD4+ subsets of Type 1 diabetes patients.

Sequences were obtained from Tregs from blood. This clonotype originated in a woman aged 35 to 49 with type 1 diabetes. The chain uses TRBV7-9 and TRBJ2-1; 11 bases agree with TRBD2. CDR3 residues: CASIQTSGANAGGEQFF. CDR3 nucleotide sequence: TGTGCCAGCATACAGACTAGCGGGGCCAATGCCGGCGGTGAGCAGTTCTTC.